The clone carrying this TCR beta chain was observed many times. TCRdb recomputed calls from the 5' RACE reads with MiXCR, one row per CDR3 protein. This repertoire shows a few hundred thousand distinct CDR3 sequences, about 5.2% found once; its top ten account for approximately 3.5%. The entry originates in a study of T cells after yellow fever vaccination. V gave up 5 bases and J gave up 3 bases, with 11 bases separating them. Germline V lookup: CDR1 SGHTA, CDR2 FQGNSA. CDR3 length: 13 amino acids. The sequence came from a man aged 18 to 29 who received the YFV17D yellow fever vaccine. The specimen comprised CD4+ T cells sorted from PBMCs, sampled on the day of the yellow fever booster vaccination. This sequence joins TRBV7-2 and TRBJ2-7; no definite D call. CDR3 in amino acids: CASSPPGGYEQYF. DNA of the CDR3: TGTGCCAGCAGCCCCCCGGGCGGCTACGAGCAGTACTTC.